These 27 T cell receptor beta chains were all obtained from the same sample, sequenced in a study of blood T cell repertoires in COVID-19. The assay was immunoSEQ multiplex PCR, and TCRdb's table has in-frame clones only and misses some. The sample consists of nearly 70,000 clones, roughly nine tenths of them appearing once. Sequencing was carried out using peripheral blood. Receptors originate from a woman aged 45-59 years with COVID-19, enrolled during active disease.

The table lists this clone with a count of one. The chain employs TRBV27 and TRBJ2-6; D unresolved. Germline-derived CDR1 and CDR2 are MNHEY and SMNVEV (reference sequence). The CDR3 consists of 13 residues. Deletions cut 6 bases from V and 4 bases from J, with 7 bases between. The CDR3 sequence is CASRASGANVLTF. CDR3 DNA sequence: TGTGCCAGCAGAGCGAGCGGGGCCAACGTCCTGACTTTC.

The CDR3 DNA sequence: TGTGCCAGCAGCCCCGATTCCTTAGCGGGGAACCCCTACAATGAGCAGTTCTTC. Protein sequence: CASSPDSLAGNPYNEQFF. The rearrangement joins TRBV28 to TRBJ2-1; 8 bases agree with TRBD2. Germline assignment: CDR1 MDHEN and CDR2 SYDVKM. The CDR3 extends over 18 amino acids. V was clipped by 6 bases and J by 2 bases; unmatched bases: 15.

The V call is TRBV21-1, the J call TRBJ1-4; the DNA was not used to check the table's D call, TRBD1. TRBV21-1 is marked as a pseudogene. The CDR3 length is 13 residues. The CDR3 sequence is CASRTGVNEKLFF. As DNA, the CDR3 is TGTGCCAGCAGGACAGGGGTCAATGAAAAACTGTTTTTT.

The chain recombines TRBV27 with TRBJ1-1, with D tentatively TRBD1 (5 bases). This CDR3 region has 15 residues. Germline V gene lookup returns CDR1 MNHEY and CDR2 SMNVEV (reference sequence). V lost 5 bases and J lost 5, with 18 bases in between. DNA for the CDR3: TGTGCCAGCAGTGCCCCCCAGGGCAGGGAAACTGAAGCTTTCTTT. It is translated as CASSAPQGRETEAFF.

The gene calls are TRBV11-2 and TRBJ2-7; TRBD2 matches 10 bases. This CDR3 contains 15 residues. CDR1 SGHAT and CDR2 FQNNGV come from the germline V gene. V shed 1 base, J shed 9 bases, and the junction held 9 bases outside the gene matches. The CDR3 loop is CASSLGSSGSKGQYF. CDR3 nucleotides: TGTGCCAGCAGCTTAGGCTCTAGCGGGAGTAAGGGGCAGTACTTC.

The chain employs TRBV5-1 and TRBJ1-3; TRBD1 might be the D (6 bases). Germline V lookup: CDR1 SGHRS, CDR2 YFSETQ. CDR3 length equals 16 residues. The V end was cut by 0 bases, the J end by 2 bases, with 12 bases between. Here the CDR3 reads CASSLDSGAPGNTIYF. Here the CDR3 DNA reads TGCGCCAGCAGCTTGGATTCAGGGGCTCCTGGAAACACCATATATTTT.

The chain uses TRBV28 and TRBJ2-7; 8 nucleotides line up with TRBD1. The CDR3 consists of 14 residues. The V gene end was trimmed by 3 bases and the J gene end by 3 bases; junction bases not matched to a gene: 4. The V gene's germline CDR1 is MDHEN and CDR2 SYDVKM. In DNA, the CDR3 is TGTGCCAGCAGTTTTTTAGGACAGGGCTACGAGCAGTACTTC. It specifies CASSFLGQGYEQYF.

The genes are TRBV11-3 and TRBJ2-7; 8 nucleotides agree with TRBD1. In germline, CDR1 is SGHNT, CDR2 YENEEA. V shed 6 bases and J 1 base; nucleotides not matched to a gene: 2. The CDR3 is made up of 13 amino acids. The CDR3 sequence: CASRRTGSYEQYF. CDR3 DNA sequence: TGTGCCAGCAGGCGGACAGGGTCCTACGAGCAGTACTTC.

The genes are TRBV28 and TRBJ2-7; 10 bases agree with TRBD2. Germline V CDR1 and CDR2: MDHEN, SYDVKM. The length of the CDR3 is 16 residues. V lost 3 bases and J lost 0; bases outside the gene matches: 5. CDR3: CASSFELAGSSYEQYF. The CDR3 coding sequence is TGTGCCAGCAGTTTTGAACTAGCGGGGAGCTCCTACGAGCAGTACTTC.

The V and J genes are TRBV28 and TRBJ2-5, with 9 bases lining up with TRBD1. Losses at the gene ends were 4 bases for V and 0 bases for J; bases not matched to a gene: 12. In germline, CDR1 is MDHEN, CDR2 SYDVKM. This CDR3 is built from 18 residues. CDR3 residues: CASSSGTGNTFHQETQYF. CDR3 nucleotide sequence: TGTGCCAGCAGTTCCGGGACAGGGAACACGTTTCACCAAGAGACCCAGTACTTC. The full variable domain, in which reference TRBV28 and TRBJ2-5 provide the parts outside the CDR3, is DVKVTQSSRYLVKRTGEKVFLECVQDMDHENMFWYRQDPGLGLRLIYFSYDVKMKEKGDIPEGYSVSREKKERFSLILESASTNQTSMYLCASSSGTGNTFHQETQYFGPGTRLLVL.

This clone was counted only a few times. V and J are TRBV28 and TRBJ1-2; 10 nucleotides line up with TRBD1. Germline V CDR1 and CDR2: MDHEN, SYDVKM. Trimming at V came to 10 bases and at J to 7 bases, leaving 12 bases not matched to a gene. The CDR3 runs to 14 residues. The CDR3 DNA follows: TGTGCCATCCAAACCGGGACAGGGGAAAGTGGCTACACCTTC. Protein sequence: CAIQTGTGESGYTF.

The gene calls are TRBV6-4 and TRBJ2-7; a possible D gene is TRBD2 (6 bases). Trimming removed 7 bases at V and 2 bases at J, with 9 bases between. CDR3 length equals 12 residues. Germline V CDR1 and CDR2: MRHNA, SNTAGT. The CDR3 DNA is TGTGCCAGCATGCGGGAACCCTACGAGCAGTACTTC. Translation: CASMREPYEQYF.

This clone was seen only once. The rearrangement links TRBV28 to TRBJ1-1; no reliable D call. Germline V lookup: CDR1 MDHEN, CDR2 SYDVKM. With 5 bases removed from V and 11 bases from J, the gap between germline ends came to 15 bases. CDR3 size: 12 residues. As DNA, the CDR3 is TGTGCCAGCAGTCCCCCCAGTGGGAGGGCTTTCTTT. Encoded protein: CASSPPSGRAFF.

The rearrangement joins TRBV5-1 to TRBJ1-6; D might be TRBD1 (6 bases). Trimming took off 5 bases at V and 12 bases at J, with 15 bases between the two ends. CDR1 and CDR2 (germline): SGHRS, YFSETQ. There are 13 residues in the CDR3. This CDR3 reads CASRLDRLQPLHF. DNA for the CDR3: TGCGCCAGCAGACTTGACAGGCTCCAACCCCTCCACTTT.

There are a few counts of this clone. The V call is TRBV5-1, the J call TRBJ1-5; TRBD1 agrees at 9 bases. This CDR3 is built from 18 residues. V lost 1 base to trimming and J lost 6 bases; unmatched junction nucleotides: 14. Per the germline V gene, CDR1 is SGHRS and CDR2 is YFSETQ. The CDR3 DNA follows: TGCGCCAGCAGCTTGTGTAAGGGGACAGGGCTTAATTCTCAGCCCCAGCATTTT. Its protein product is CASSLCKGTGLNSQPQHF.

V and J are TRBV28 and TRBJ2-1, with 7 bases identical to TRBD2. The ends lost 10 bases at V and 4 bases at J; junction bases unmatched: 4. The germline V gene encodes CDR1 MDHEN and CDR2 SYDVKM. The CDR3 is 12 amino acids. The chain's CDR3 is CATSGPYNEQFF. CDR3 DNA sequence: TGTGCCACTAGCGGCCCGTACAATGAGCAGTTCTTC.

This chain links TRBV5-1 with TRBJ2-7, with D possibly TRBD1 on 5 matching bases. This CDR3 comprises 17 residues. Germline V gene data show CDR1 as SGHRS and CDR2 as YFSETQ. V lost 3 bases and J lost 3, with 22 bases in between. The CDR3, as DNA: TGCGCCAGCAGCTCCGCTCGAAAAGGGGAATTCCACTACGAGCAGTACTTC. Protein product: CASSSARKGEFHYEQYF.

The rearrangement links TRBV28 to TRBJ1-6, with a tentative D call TRBD1 (5 bases). The CDR3 runs to 18 residues. CDR1 and CDR2 from the germline V gene are MDHEN and SYDVKM. Trimming took off 5 bases at V and 6 bases at J, with 23 bases between the two ends. CDR3 sequence (DNA): TGTGCCAGCAGTCCAGGAGCCCCCAGGACACTGCTTAATTCACCCCTCCACTTT. This encodes CASSPGAPRTLLNSPLHF.

The J gene is TRBJ1-5, the V gene TRBV27; 10 nucleotides line up with TRBD1. The CDR3 covers 16 residues. From germline, CDR1 is MNHEY and CDR2 SMNVEV (reference sequence). The trim removed 1 base at V and 9 bases at J, leaving 9 bases unmatched. The CDR3 nucleotides are TGTGCCAGCAGTTTATACGGGACAGGGGCGATGCGGCCCCAGCATTTT. Translating it yields CASSLYGTGAMRPQHF.

This clone has more than one count but fewer than ten. The chain has TRBV4-2 and TRBJ1-2; D remains unclear. Trimming removed 1 base from V and 1 base from J, with 10 bases in between. From germline, CDR1 is LGHNA and CDR2 YNFKEQ. CDR3 length: 15 amino acids. CDR3 sequence reads: CASSQVGNSNYGYTF. As DNA, the CDR3 is TGTGCCAGCAGCCAAGTAGGTAACAGTAACTATGGCTACACCTTC.

The rearrangement uses TRBV9 and TRBJ2-7; the D gene is possibly TRBD2 (6 bases). There are 15 residues in the CDR3. The V end was cut by 0 bases, the J end by 2 bases, with 12 bases between. Per germline, CDR1 SGDLS and CDR2 YYNGEE. In DNA, the CDR3 is TGTGCCAGCAGCGTAGCGTCCGGGGGTACCTACGAGCAGTACTTC. Translated: CASSVASGGTYEQYF.

The rearrangement links TRBV3-1 (or the pseudogene TRBV3-2) to TRBJ2-5, with TRBD2 matching 10 bases. The CDR3 is 14 amino acids. Germline CDR1 is LGHDT and CDR2 is YNNKEL (reference sequence). V lost 4 bases, J lost 7 bases, and 6 bases stayed unmatched. CDR3: CASSPSGSLRTQYF. The CDR3 coding sequence is TGTGCCAGCAGCCCTAGCGGGAGTCTAAGGACCCAGTACTTC.

This clone was found a few times. J is TRBJ1-4 and V is TRBV5-6, with 7 bases that match TRBD1. The ends lost 4 bases at V and 7 bases at J; junction bases unmatched: 7. This CDR3 has 14 amino acids. Germline values: CDR1 SGHDT, CDR2 YYEEEE. The CDR3 DNA sequence: TGTGCCAGCAGCCCGACAGGGAGAAGTGAAAAACTGTTTTTT. Residues: CASSPTGRSEKLFF.

This clone was observed once. V and J are TRBV21-1 and TRBJ2-1; TRBD2, as called in the table, went unchecked against the DNA. TRBV21-1 is deemed a pseudogene. The CDR3 runs 16 residues. This CDR3 reads CASSTRLAGGFYEQFF. CDR3 nucleotide sequence: TGTGCCAGCAGCACCCGACTAGCGGGAGGGTTTTATGAGCAGTTCTTC.

This sequence joins TRBV24-1 and TRBJ2-3; possible D gene TRBD2, 5 bases. In germline, CDR1 is KGHDR, CDR2 SFDVKD. The CDR3 sequence is 14 residues long. V dropped 9 bases and J dropped 5 bases, with 17 bases sitting between them. CDR3 amino acids: CATSGKEGLDTQYF. CDR3 coding DNA: TGTGCCACCTCCGGGAAGGAAGGATTAGATACGCAGTATTTT.

The V and J genes are TRBV7-3 and TRBJ2-1; D is possibly TRBD2 (5 bases). The V and J ends lost 5 bases and 10 bases respectively, with 18 bases between them. The CDR3 is 14 amino acids. CDR1 is SGHTA and CDR2 is FQGTGA in the germline V gene. CDR3 residues: CASSPDLRRGEQFF. CDR3 bases: TGTGCCAGCAGCCCTGATCTAAGGCGAGGGGAGCAGTTCTTC. The variable domain in full, completed from reference TRBV7-3 and TRBJ2-1, reads GAGVSQTPSNKVTEKGKYVELRCDPISGHTALYWYRQSLGQGPEFLIYFQGTGAADDSGLPNDRFFAVRPEGSVSTLKIQRTERGDSAVYLCASSPDLRRGEQFFGPGTRLTVL.

V is TRBV28 and J is TRBJ2-5, with D possibly being TRBD1 (6 bases). Trimming left V 6 bases short and J 4 bases short, with 12 bases between. Germline CDR1 is MDHEN and CDR2 is SYDVKM. CDR3 length equals 13 residues. The CDR3 is CASSPGTPETQYF. The CDR3 DNA follows: TGTGCCAGCAGCCCCGGGACACCAGAGACCCAGTACTTC.